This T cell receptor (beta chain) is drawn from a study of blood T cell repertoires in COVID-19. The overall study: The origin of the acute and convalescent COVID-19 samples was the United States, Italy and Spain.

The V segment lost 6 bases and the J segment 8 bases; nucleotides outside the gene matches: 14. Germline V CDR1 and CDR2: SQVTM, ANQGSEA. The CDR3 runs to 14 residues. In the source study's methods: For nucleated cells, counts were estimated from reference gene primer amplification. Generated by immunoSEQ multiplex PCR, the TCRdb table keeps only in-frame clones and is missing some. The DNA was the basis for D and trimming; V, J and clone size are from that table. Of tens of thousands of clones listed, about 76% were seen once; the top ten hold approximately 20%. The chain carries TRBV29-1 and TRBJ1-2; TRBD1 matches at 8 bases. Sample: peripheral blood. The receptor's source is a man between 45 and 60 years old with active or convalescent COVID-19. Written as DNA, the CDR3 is TGCAGCGTAACCGGGACAGGCCTCGGACGGGGCTACACCTTC. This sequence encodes CSVTGTGLGRGYTF.